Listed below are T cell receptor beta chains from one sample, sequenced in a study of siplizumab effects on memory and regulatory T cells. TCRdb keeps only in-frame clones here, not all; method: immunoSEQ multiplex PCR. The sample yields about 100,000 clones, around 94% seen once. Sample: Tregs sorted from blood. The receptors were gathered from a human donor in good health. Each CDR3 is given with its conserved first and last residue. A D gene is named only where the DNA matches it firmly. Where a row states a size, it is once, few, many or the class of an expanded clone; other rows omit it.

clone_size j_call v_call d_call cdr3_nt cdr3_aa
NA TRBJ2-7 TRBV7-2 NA TGTGCCAGCAGCTATAGGGGGGGCGGGACAGATCCCTACGAGCAGTACTTC CASSYRGGGTDPYEQYF
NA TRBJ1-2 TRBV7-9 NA TGTGCCAGCAGCTCCACGAGGGGCCGGTATGGCTACACCTTC CASSSTRGRYGYTF
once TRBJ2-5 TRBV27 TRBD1 TGTGCCAGCAGTTTAATTGACAGGGCAGAGACCCAGTACTTC CASSLIDRAETQYF
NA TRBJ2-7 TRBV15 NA TGTGCCACCAGCAGAGATTATCAGGGTGTAAGCGAGCAGTACTTC CATSRDYQGVSEQYF
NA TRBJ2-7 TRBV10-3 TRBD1 TGTGCCATCAGCACGACAGGGATTGAGCAGTACTTC CAISTTGIEQYF
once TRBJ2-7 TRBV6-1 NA TGTGCCAGCAGTGTCGACAGGATCGTCTACGAGCAGTACTTC CASSVDRIVYEQYF
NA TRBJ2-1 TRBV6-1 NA TGTGCCAGCAGTGAAACGGGGTACAGTGAGCAGTTCTTC CASSETGYSEQFF
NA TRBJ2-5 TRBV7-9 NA TGTGCCAGCAGCTTACGCGGGACAGCCCAAGAGACCCAGTACTTC CASSLRGTAQETQYF
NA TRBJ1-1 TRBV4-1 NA TGCGCCAGCAGCCAAGAATGGATCCGTTCAGGGGATTTTTCTGAAGCTTTCTTT CASSQEWIRSGDFSEAFF
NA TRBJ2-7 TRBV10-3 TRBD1 TGTGCCATCAGGGCCGGGACAGGGGCCTACGAGCAGTACTTC CAIRAGTGAYEQYF
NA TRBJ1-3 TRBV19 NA TGTGCCAGTAGTATGGCCAGGGGTGGAAACACCATATATTTT CASSMARGGNTIYF
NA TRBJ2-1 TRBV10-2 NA TGCGCCAGCACTGGGTCCCGGGTCAATGAGCAGTTCTTC CASTGSRVNEQFF
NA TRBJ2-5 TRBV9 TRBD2 TGTGCCAGCAGCCTGGGACTAGCGGGGCCCCAAGGGGGAGAGACCCAGTACTTC CASSLGLAGPQGGETQYF
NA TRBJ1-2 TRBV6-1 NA TGTGCCAGCAGTGAATGGGGCCTGGCAGAGAACTATGGCTACACCTTC CASSEWGLAENYGYTF
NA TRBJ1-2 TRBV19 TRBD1 TGTGCCAGTAGTATAGGAGGGACAGGGCCACATGGCTACACCTTC CASSIGGTGPHGYTF
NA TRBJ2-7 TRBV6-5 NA TGTGCCACCCAACGGACTGGGGCTTCGTGGCAGTACTTC CATQRTGASWQYF
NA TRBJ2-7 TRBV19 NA TGTGCCAGTAAGGGTGGTCAGGGGCAGTTTCACGAGCAGTACTTC CASKGGQGQFHEQYF
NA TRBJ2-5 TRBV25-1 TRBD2 TGTGCCAGCAGTGAGGCGGGAGTAAGGTTGATGGAGACCCAGTACTTC CASSEAGVRLMETQYF
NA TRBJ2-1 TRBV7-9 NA TGTGCCAGCAGCGGACTCATAGTGGATTGGAACAATGAGCAGTTCTTC CASSGLIVDWNNEQFF
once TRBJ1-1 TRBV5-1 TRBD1 TGCGCCAGCAGCTTGGACAGGGGGGACACTGAAGCTTTCTTT CASSLDRGDTEAFF
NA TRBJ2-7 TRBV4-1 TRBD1 TGCGCCAGCAGCCAGAGGGTAGGGACAGGTGGTTCGCAGTACTTC CASSQRVGTGGSQYF
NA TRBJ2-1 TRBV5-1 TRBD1 TGCGCCAGCAGCTTGGCACAGGGGGAGCAGTTCTTC CASSLAQGEQFF
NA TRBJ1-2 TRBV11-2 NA TGTGCCAGCAGCCCTTCCTCGGGACTCTATGGCTACACCTTC CASSPSSGLYGYTF